A single TCR beta chain is shown here with its context. The antigen remains unidentified. V lost 6 bases and J lost 1; bases outside the gene matches: 5. CDR3 length: 13 residues. CDR1 is DFQATT and CDR2 is SNEGSKA in the germline V gene (reference sequence). The data are from a study of molecular identifiers for immune sequencing clone quantification. Study results and limitations: Clones above 20 RNA copies contained over 98% of effector molecules but under 1% of naive ones.

Methods described previously were used for bulk TCR libraries, and listed TCR primers were applied. TCRdb reprocessed the PCR reads with MiXCR, giving one entry per CDR3 protein. The table has thousands of distinct CDR3 sequences, under 40% seen once; the top ten hold 4% to 5.5%. The chain links TRBV20-1 to TRBJ1-1; 7 bases are a match to TRBD1. This TCR derives from a human donor in good health. Some libraries in this study had Jurkat cell RNA spiked in. The material sequenced was naive CD8+ T cells from blood, with Jurkat cell RNA spiked in. Subset of the sample: FACS-sorted CD8+CD4-CCR7+CD45RA+ naive T cells. The CDR3 DNA reads TGCAGTGCCTCCAGGGGGGAGAACACTGAAGCTTTCTTT. This gives the protein CSASRGENTEAFF.